Below, 3 T cell receptor beta chains from the same sample are listed, as sequenced in a study of immune evolution from preneoplasia to lung adenocarcinoma. Produced via immunoSEQ multiplex PCR; TCRdb's table is partial and in-frame only. The table has some 9,000 clones, around 86% seen once; the top ten hold about 8.3%. Sequences were obtained from FFPE minimally invasive lung adenocarcinoma tissue. The receptors here all came from an older donor with lung adenocarcinoma.

The J gene is TRBJ1-5, the V gene TRBV28, with a weak D call TRBD1 (6 bases). The CDR3 covers 14 residues. Germline loops: CDR1 MDHEN, CDR2 SYDVKM. V lost 5 bases and J 5 bases, leaving 13 bases between the germline ends. The CDR3: CASSRQEGDQPQHF. The CDR3 bases are TGTGCCAGCAGTCGACAGGAGGGGGATCAGCCCCAGCATTTT.

This rearrangement joins TRBV11-2 to TRBJ2-1; unclear D gene. The CDR3 runs 17 residues. Trimming left V 1 base short and J 6 bases short, with 19 bases between. The germline V gene encodes CDR1 SGHAT and CDR2 FQNNGV. CDR3 nucleotides: TGTGCCAGCAGCTTAGTAGGGCCCGGATCAGCGCCCAATGAGCAGTTCTTC. Its protein is CASSLVGPGSAPNEQFF.

The chain employs TRBV7-2 and TRBJ2-1; TRBD2 matches 12 bases. The CDR3 covers 14 residues. Looked up from germline, CDR1 is SGHTA and CDR2 is FQGNSA. J gave up 6 bases and V 5 bases, and 2 bases lay outside the gene matches. CDR3 amino acids: CASSRLAGVNEQFF. CDR3 coding DNA: TGTGCCAGCAGCCGACTAGCGGGAGTCAATGAGCAGTTCTTC.